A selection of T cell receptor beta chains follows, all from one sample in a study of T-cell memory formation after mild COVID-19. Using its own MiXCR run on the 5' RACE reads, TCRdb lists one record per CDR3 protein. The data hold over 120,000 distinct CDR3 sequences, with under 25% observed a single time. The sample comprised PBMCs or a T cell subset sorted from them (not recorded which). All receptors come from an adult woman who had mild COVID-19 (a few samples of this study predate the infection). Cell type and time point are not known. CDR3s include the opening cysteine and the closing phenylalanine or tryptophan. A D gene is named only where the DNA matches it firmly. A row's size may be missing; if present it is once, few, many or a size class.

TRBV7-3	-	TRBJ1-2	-	CASSGSRGDGYTF	TGTGCCAGCAGCGGATCCAGGGGTGATGGCTACACCTTC
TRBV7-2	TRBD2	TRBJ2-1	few	CASRGRARAGNEQFF	TGTGCCAGCAGGGGGAGGGCCCGAGCTGGCAATGAGCAGTTCTTC
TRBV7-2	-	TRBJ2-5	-	CASSLEANQETQYF	TGTGCCAGCAGCTTAGAAGCGAACCAAGAGACCCAGTACTTC
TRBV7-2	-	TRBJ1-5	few	CASSAEVGWSQHF	TGTGCCAGCAGCGCAGAGGTGGGGTGGTCCCAGCATTTT
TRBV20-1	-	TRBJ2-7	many	CSAREGGGASYEQYF	TGCAGTGCTAGAGAGGGAGGGGGCGCGAGCTACGAGCAGTACTTC
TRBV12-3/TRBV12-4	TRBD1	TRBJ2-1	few	CASSRPDRGNEQFF	TGTGCCAGCAGTCGGCCGGACAGGGGCAATGAGCAGTTCTTC
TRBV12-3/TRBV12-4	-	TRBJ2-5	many	CASSLESWRETQYF	TGTGCCAGCAGTTTGGAGTCGTGGCGGGAGACCCAGTACTTC
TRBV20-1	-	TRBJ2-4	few	CSAISLAKNIQYF	TGCAGTGCTATATCCCTAGCCAAAAACATTCAGTACTTC
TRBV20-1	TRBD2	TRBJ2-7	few	CSALPTTSGAYEQYF	TGCAGTGCTCTCCCGACTACTAGCGGGGCTTACGAGCAGTACTTC
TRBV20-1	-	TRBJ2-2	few	CSAGVLVSGELFF	TGCAGTGCTGGGGTACTAGTCTCCGGGGAGCTGTTTTTT
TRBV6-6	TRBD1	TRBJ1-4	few	CASGRQGAQTNEKLFF	TGTGCCAGCGGTAGGCAGGGGGCGCAAACTAATGAAAAACTGTTTTTT
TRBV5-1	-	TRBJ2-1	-	CASSLYTNNEQFF	TGCGCCAGCAGCTTATACACCAACAATGAGCAGTTCTTC
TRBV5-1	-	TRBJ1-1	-	CASSLGPPSTEAFF	TGCGCCAGCAGCTTGGGACCCCCGAGCACTGAAGCTTTCTTT
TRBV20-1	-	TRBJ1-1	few	CSASQGIEAFF	TGCAGTGCTAGTCAGGGAATTGAAGCTTTCTTT
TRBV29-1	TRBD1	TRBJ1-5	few	CSVGTGFSNQPQHF	TGCAGCGTGGGGACAGGGTTTAGCAATCAGCCCCAGCATTTT
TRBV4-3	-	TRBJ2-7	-	CASSQLRNRSTGPYEQYF	TGCGCCAGCAGCCAGTTGCGAAACCGGTCCACCGGTCCCTACGAGCAGTACTTC
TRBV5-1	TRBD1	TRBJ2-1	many	CASSLGTGLSYNEQFF	TGCGCCAGCAGCTTGGGGACAGGACTTTCCTACAATGAGCAGTTCTTC
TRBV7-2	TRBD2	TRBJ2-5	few	CASSYWGLAGPETQYF	TGTGCCAGCAGCTACTGGGGACTAGCGGGACCAGAGACCCAGTACTTC
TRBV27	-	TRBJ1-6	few	CASSSGHGSYNSPLHF	TGTGCCAGCAGTTCGGGACACGGGAGTTATAATTCACCCCTCCACTTT
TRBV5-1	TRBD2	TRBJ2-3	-	CASSPLSGRAADTQYF	TGCGCCAGCAGCCCCCTTAGCGGGAGGGCCGCAGATACGCAGTATTTT
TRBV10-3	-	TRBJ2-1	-	CAISDMAGRREQFF	TGTGCCATCAGTGACATGGCAGGGAGACGTGAGCAGTTCTTC
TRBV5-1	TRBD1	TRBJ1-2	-	CASSLVGTGQGSYGYTF	TGCGCCAGCAGCTTGGTGGGGACCGGACAGGGGTCCTATGGCTACACCTTC
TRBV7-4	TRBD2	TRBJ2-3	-	CASSSPKRGSGTDTQYF	TGTGCCAGCAGCTCCCCGAAACGCGGGAGTGGGACAGATACGCAGTATTTT
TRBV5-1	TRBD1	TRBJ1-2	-	CASSSGQGATGYTF	TGCGCCAGCAGCTCGGGACAGGGGGCAACTGGCTACACCTTC
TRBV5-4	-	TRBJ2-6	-	CASSRGTSGANVLTF	TGTGCCAGCAGCCGGGGAACTTCTGGGGCCAACGTCCTGACTTTC
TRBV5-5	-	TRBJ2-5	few	CASSLVLAEETQYF	TGTGCCAGCAGCTTGGTTTTAGCGGAAGAGACCCAGTACTTC
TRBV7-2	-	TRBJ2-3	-	CASSLYFRADTQYF	TGTGCCAGCAGCTTATATTTCAGGGCAGATACGCAGTATTTT
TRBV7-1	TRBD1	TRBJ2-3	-	CASSSSGGIGDTQYF	TGTGCCAGCAGCTCATCAGGGGGAATCGGAGATACGCAGTATTTT
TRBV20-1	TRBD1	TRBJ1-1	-	CSARYFRGLNTEAFF	TGCAGTGCTAGGTACTTCAGGGGGTTGAACACTGAAGCTTTCTTT
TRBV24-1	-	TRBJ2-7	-	CATSGVVRTYEQYF	TGTGCCACCAGTGGGGTGGTCAGAACCTACGAGCAGTACTTC
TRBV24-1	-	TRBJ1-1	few	CATRDGAGMNTEAFF	TGTGCCACCAGGGACGGGGCGGGAATGAACACTGAAGCTTTCTTT
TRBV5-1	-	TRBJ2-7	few	CASSLGTTREEQYF	TGCGCCAGCAGCTTGGGCACCACGCGGGAAGAGCAGTACTTC
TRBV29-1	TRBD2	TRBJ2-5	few	CSVKAAGGPRTQYF	TGCAGCGTTAAGGCGGCGGGAGGGCCGAGGACCCAGTACTTC
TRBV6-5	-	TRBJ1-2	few	CASSAGAYDGYTF	TGTGCCAGCAGTGCAGGAGCCTATGACGGCTACACCTTC
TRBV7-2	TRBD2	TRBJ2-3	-	CASSPRLAGGYTDTQYF	TGTGCCAGCAGCCCCCGACTAGCGGGAGGGTACACAGATACGCAGTATTTT
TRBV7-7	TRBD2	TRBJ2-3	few	CASSLAGGGADTQYF	TGTGCCAGCAGCCTAGCGGGAGGAGGCGCAGATACGCAGTATTTT
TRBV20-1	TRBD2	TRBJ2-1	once	CSPSGGRSYNEQFF	TGCAGCCCTAGCGGGGGCCGCTCCTACAATGAGCAGTTCTTC
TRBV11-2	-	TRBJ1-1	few	CASSLEVRTEAFF	TGTGCCAGCAGCTTAGAGGTCAGAACTGAAGCTTTCTTT
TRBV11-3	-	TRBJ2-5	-	CASSLETIGAAETQYF	TGTGCCAGCAGCTTAGAAACGATAGGGGCGGCGGAGACCCAGTACTTC
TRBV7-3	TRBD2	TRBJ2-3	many	CASSLMASGGASTDTQYF	TGTGCCAGCAGCTTAATGGCTAGCGGGGGGGCTAGCACAGATACGCAGTATTTT
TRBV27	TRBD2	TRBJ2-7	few	CASSPLRGYEQYF	TGTGCCAGCAGTCCTTTGCGGGGGTACGAGCAGTACTTC
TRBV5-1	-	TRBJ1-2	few	CASTNSAPGIGYGYTF	TGCGCCAGCACCAACTCCGCCCCCGGGATCGGGTATGGCTACACCTTC
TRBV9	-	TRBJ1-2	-	CASSKYSGQRGYGYTF	TGTGCCAGCAGCAAATACTCCGGCCAGCGGGGCTATGGCTACACCTTC
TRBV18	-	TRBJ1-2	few	CASSPGQGLNGYTF	TGTGCCAGCTCACCAGGGCAGGGGTTGAATGGCTACACCTTC
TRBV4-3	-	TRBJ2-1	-	CASSQDPVTSLNYNEQFF	TGCGCCAGCAGCCAAGATCCCGTTACTAGTCTCAACTACAATGAGCAGTTCTTC